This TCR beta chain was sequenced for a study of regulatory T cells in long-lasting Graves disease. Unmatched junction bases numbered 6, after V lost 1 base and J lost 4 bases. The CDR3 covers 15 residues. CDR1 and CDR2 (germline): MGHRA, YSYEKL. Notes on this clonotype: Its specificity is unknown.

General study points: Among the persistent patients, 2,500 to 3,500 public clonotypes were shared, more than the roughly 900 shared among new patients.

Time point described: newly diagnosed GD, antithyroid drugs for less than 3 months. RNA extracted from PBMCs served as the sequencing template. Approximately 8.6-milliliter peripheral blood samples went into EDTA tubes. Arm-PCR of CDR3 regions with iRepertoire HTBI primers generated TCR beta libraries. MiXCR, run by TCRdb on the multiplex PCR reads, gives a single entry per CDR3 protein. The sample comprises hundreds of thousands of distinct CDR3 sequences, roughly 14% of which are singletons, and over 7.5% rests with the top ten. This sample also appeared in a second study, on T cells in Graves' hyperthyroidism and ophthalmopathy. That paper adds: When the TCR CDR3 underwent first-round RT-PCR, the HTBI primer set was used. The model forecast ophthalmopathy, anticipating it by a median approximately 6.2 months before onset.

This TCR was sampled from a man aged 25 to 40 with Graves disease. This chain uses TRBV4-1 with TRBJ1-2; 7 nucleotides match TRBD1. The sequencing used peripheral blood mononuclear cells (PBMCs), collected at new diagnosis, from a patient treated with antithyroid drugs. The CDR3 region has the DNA TGCGCCAGCAGCCAAGCCCTGGGACAGAGCTATGGCTACACCTTC. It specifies CASSQALGQSYGYTF.